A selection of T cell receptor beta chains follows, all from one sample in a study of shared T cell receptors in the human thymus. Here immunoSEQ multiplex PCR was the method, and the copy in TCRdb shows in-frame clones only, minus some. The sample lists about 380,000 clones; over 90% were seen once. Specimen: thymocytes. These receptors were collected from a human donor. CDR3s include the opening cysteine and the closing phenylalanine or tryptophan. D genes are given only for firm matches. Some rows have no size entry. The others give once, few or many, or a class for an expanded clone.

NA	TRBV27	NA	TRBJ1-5	CASSYTSWDQPQHF	TGTGCCAGCAGTTATACCTCCTGGGATCAGCCCCAGCATTTT
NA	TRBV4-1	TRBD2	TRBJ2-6	CASSSRGGLEFGANVLTF	TGCGCCAGCAGCTCACGGGGGGGGCTGGAATTTGGGGCCAACGTCCTGACTTTC
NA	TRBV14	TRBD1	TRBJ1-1	CASSRDRVTEAFF	TGTGCCAGCAGTCGGGACAGGGTCACTGAAGCTTTCTTT
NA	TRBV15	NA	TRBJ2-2	CATSRLSVPAGTGELFF	TGTGCCACCAGCAGACTGTCGGTCCCAGCGGGCACCGGGGAGCTGTTTTTT
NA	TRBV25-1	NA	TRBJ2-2	CASSPGDGYTGELFF	TGTGCCAGCAGTCCCGGGGACGGATACACCGGGGAGCTGTTTTTT
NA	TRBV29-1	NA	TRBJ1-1	CSVGPGGGIEAFF	TGCAGCGTTGGGCCTGGGGGGGGTATTGAAGCTTTCTTT
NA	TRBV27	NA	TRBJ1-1	CASSTLPGPMNTEAFF	TGTGCCAGCAGCACCCTTCCAGGACCCATGAACACTGAAGCTTTCTTT
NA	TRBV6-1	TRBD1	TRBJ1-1	CASSAWDREAFF	TGTGCCAGCAGTGCTTGGGACAGGGAAGCTTTCTTT
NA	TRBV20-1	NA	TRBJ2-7	CRATGLYEQYF	TGCAGAGCGACAGGTCTCTACGAGCAGTACTTC
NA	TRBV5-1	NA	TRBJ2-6	CASSCHSGANVLTF	TGCGCCAGCAGCTGCCACTCTGGGGCCAACGTCCTGACTTTC
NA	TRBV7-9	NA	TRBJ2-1	CASSSYNFQGQSYNEQFF	TGTGCCAGCAGCTCCTATAACTTCCAGGGGCAATCCTACAATGAGCAGTTCTTC
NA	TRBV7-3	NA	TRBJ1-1	CASSLRGEWNTEAFF	TGTGCCAGCAGCTTAAGGGGGGAATGGAACACTGAAGCTTTCTTT
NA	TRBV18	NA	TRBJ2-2	CASSPTGTGELFF	TGTGCCAGCTCCCCTACAGGGACCGGGGAGCTGTTTTTT
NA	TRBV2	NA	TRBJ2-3	CASSGDGQMVADTQYF	TGTGCCAGCAGTGGAGATGGACAGATGGTGGCAGATACGCAGTATTTT
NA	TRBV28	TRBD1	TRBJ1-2	CASSSDRGDGYTF	TGTGCCAGCAGTTCCGACAGGGGAGATGGCTACACCTTC
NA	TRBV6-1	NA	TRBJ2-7	CASSEEDLHEQYF	TGTGCCAGCAGTGAAGAGGACTTACACGAGCAGTACTTC
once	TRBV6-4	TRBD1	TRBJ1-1	CASSGSGGTEAFF	TGTGCCAGCAGTGGGTCAGGGGGTACTGAAGCTTTCTTT
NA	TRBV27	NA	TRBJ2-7	CASSHRGGYEQYF	TGTGCCAGCAGTCACAGGGGGGGATACGAGCAGTACTTC
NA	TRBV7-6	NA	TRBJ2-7	CASSGGTLHEQYF	TGTGCCAGCAGCGGAGGGACGCTCCACGAGCAGTACTTC
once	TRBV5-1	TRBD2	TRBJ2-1	CASNGTAGAYNEQFF	TGCGCCAGCAATGGGACCGCGGGAGCGTACAATGAGCAGTTCTTC
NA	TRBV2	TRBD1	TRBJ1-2	CASSGQGVRASYGYTF	TGTGCCAGCAGTGGACAGGGGGTAAGGGCTAGCTATGGCTACACCTTC
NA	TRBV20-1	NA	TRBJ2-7	CSARRRSEQYF	TGCAGTGCCCGCCGACGGAGCGAGCAGTACTTC
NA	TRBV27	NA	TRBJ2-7	CASSLEATSYEQYF	TGTGCCAGCAGTTTGGAAGCCACCTCCTACGAGCAGTACTTC
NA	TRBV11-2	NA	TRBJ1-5	CASSSTKGGINQPQHF	TGTGCCAGCAGCTCTACAAAAGGGGGAATCAATCAGCCCCAGCATTTT
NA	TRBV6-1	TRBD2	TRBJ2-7	CASSEKLARQQYF	TGTGCCAGCAGTGAGAAACTAGCGCGCCAGCAGTACTTC
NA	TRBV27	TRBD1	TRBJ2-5	CASSLTGGEETQYF	TGTGCCAGCAGTTTGACAGGGGGCGAGGAGACCCAGTACTTC
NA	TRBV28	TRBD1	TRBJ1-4	CASSSGTGREKLFF	TGTGCCAGCAGTTCCGGGACAGGGCGAGAAAAACTGTTTTTT
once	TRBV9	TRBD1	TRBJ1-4	CASSYRDRNEKLFF	TGTGCCAGCAGCTACCGGGACAGGAATGAAAAACTGTTTTTT
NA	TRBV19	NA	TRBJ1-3	CASSEFIGAFSGNTIYF	TGTGCCAGTAGTGAGTTCATAGGGGCCTTCTCTGGAAACACCATATATTTT
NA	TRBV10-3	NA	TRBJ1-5	CAHSETASNQPQHF	TGTGCCCACTCGGAGACAGCAAGCAATCAGCCCCAGCATTTT
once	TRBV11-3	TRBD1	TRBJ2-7	CASSDKGAGAYEQYF	TGTGCCAGCAGTGACAAGGGGGCAGGGGCCTACGAGCAGTACTTC
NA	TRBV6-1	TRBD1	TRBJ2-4	CASSEGTVLAKNIQYF	TGTGCCAGCAGCGAAGGGACAGTGCTAGCCAAAAACATTCAGTACTTC
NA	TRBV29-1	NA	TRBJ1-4	CSVGAATNEKLFF	TGCAGCGTTGGGGCAGCAACTAATGAAAAACTGTTTTTT
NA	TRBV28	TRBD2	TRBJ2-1	CASSLTLAGGSLSNEQFF	TGTGCCAGCAGTTTAACCCTAGCGGGAGGGTCCCTCAGCAATGAGCAGTTCTTC
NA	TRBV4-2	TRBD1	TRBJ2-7	CASSQVPRGNYEQYF	TGTGCCAGCAGCCAAGTACCCAGGGGGAATTACGAGCAGTACTTC
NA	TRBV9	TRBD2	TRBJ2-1	CASSAFPSRGTSGRQTYNEQFF	TGTGCCAGCAGCGCATTCCCTTCGAGGGGGACTAGCGGGAGACAGACCTACAATGAGCAGTTCTTC
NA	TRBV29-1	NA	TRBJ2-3	CSVAGTGRYF	TGCAGCGTTGCCGGGACCGGACGGTATTTT
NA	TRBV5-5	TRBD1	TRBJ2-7	CASSLANRAGTGAFEQYF	TGTGCCAGCAGCTTGGCAAACCGGGCCGGGACAGGGGCTTTTGAGCAGTACTTC
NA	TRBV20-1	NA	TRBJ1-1	CSAHTEAFF	TGCAGTGCCCACACTGAAGCTTTCTTT
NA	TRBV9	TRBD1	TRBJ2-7	CASSVGTGGADEQYF	TGTGCCAGCAGCGTAGGGACAGGGGGCGCGGACGAGCAGTACTTC
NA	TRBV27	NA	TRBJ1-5	CASSLGNQPQHF	TGTGCCAGCAGTTTGGGGAATCAGCCCCAGCATTTT
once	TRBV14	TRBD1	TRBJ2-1	CASIWAGTGTYNEQFF	TGTGCCAGCATCTGGGCGGGGACAGGGACCTACAATGAGCAGTTCTTC
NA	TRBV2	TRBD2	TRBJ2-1	CARHGTSGPICDEQFF	TGTGCCCGTCACGGGACTAGCGGGCCTATTTGCGATGAGCAGTTCTTC
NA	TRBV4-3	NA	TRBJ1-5	CASSQGPVARNQPQHF	TGCGCCAGCAGCCAAGGACCGGTAGCCCGCAATCAGCCCCAGCATTTT
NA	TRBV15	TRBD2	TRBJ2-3	CATSRGGLLAVLTDTQYF	TGTGCCACCAGCAGAGGAGGCCTGCTAGCGGTACTCACAGATACGCAGTATTTT
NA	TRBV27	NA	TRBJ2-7	CASSLVAGDYEQYF	TGTGCCAGCAGTTTAGTTGCAGGGGACTACGAGCAGTACTTC
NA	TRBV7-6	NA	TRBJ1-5	CASSPGAAYSNQPQHF	TGTGCCAGCAGCCCCGGGGCGGCCTATAGCAATCAGCCCCAGCATTTT
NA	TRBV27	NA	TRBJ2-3	CASSFGRYTDTQYF	TGTGCCAGCAGTTTTGGCAGATACACAGATACGCAGTATTTT
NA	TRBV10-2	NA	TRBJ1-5	CASRGYSNQPQHF	TGCGCCAGCAGGGGATATAGCAATCAGCCCCAGCATTTT
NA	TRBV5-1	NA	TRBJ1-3	CASSQAAELSGNTIYF	TGCGCCAGCAGCCAAGCCGCAGAGCTCTCTGGAAACACCATATATTTT
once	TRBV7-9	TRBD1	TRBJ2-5	CASSLPRSIRDRDKETQYF	TGTGCCAGCAGCTTACCACGGAGCATCCGGGACAGGGACAAAGAGACCCAGTACTTC
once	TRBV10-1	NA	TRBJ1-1	CASSEGHPNTEAFF	TGCGCCAGCAGTGAAGGACACCCGAACACTGAAGCTTTCTTT
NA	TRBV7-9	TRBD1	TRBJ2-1	CASSLPPGQGTYEQFF	TGTGCCAGCAGCTTACCTCCGGGACAGGGGACATATGAGCAGTTCTTC
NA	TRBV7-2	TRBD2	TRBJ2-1	CASSLGLLAGDGEQFF	TGTGCCAGCAGCTTAGGCCTGCTAGCGGGAGATGGTGAGCAGTTCTTC
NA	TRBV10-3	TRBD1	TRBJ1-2	CAISEWTGWLEGYTF	TGTGCCATCAGTGAGTGGACAGGGTGGCTGGAGGGCTACACCTTC
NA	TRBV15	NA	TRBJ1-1	CATSRARQRVSPEAFF	TGTGCCACCAGCAGGGCAAGACAGCGGGTGAGTCCTGAAGCTTTCTTT
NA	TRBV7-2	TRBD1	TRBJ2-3	CASSPRDRVADTQYF	TGTGCCAGCAGCCCTCGGGACAGGGTCGCAGATACGCAGTATTTT